Presented here are 19 T cell receptor beta chains from one specimen sequenced in a study of cytomegalovirus exposure and HLA in healthy donors. The PCR had 60 Vbeta and 13 Jbeta primers. Libraries were prepared by immunoSEQ multiplex PCR; TCRdb keeps only in-frame clonotypes and omits some of them. The sample records around 130,000 clones, over 80% being singletons. Sequencing was done on a sample of PBMCs. The origin of the receptors is a boy younger than 18 in good health and CMV-seronegative.

This chain joins TRBV29-1 and TRBJ2-1; D is undetermined. V lost 1 base and J 8 bases, leaving 9 bases between the germline ends. In germline, CDR1 is SQVTM, CDR2 ANQGSEA. CDR3 length equals 12 residues. As DNA, the CDR3 is TGCAGCGTTGAAGGAATGGCGGATGAGCAGTTCTTC. Its protein is CSVEGMADEQFF.

This clone was picked up a small number of times. The V call is TRBV4-3, the J call TRBJ2-2; D possibly corresponds to TRBD2 (5 bases). The germline V and J ends were trimmed by 0 bases and 6 bases, with 11 bases remaining between them. CDR1 and CDR2 (germline): LGHNA, YSLEER. The CDR3 loop spans 15 amino acids. The CDR3 DNA is TGCGCCAGCAGCCAAGATCGGGAAAGTGCCGGGGAGCTGTTTTTT. Its translation: CASSQDRESAGELFF.

In its sample, this clone was seen once. V and J are TRBV5-5 and TRBJ1-4; maybe TRBD1 (6 bases). Deletions cut 2 bases from V and 4 bases from J, with 9 bases between. CDR3 length: 14 residues. The germline V gene has CDR1 SGHKS and CDR2 YYEKEE (reference sequence). This CDR3 is CASSFSGVNEKLFF. As DNA, the CDR3 is TGTGCCAGCAGCTTCTCAGGGGTTAATGAAAAACTGTTTTTT.

The chain is built from TRBV2 and TRBJ2-7, with D possibly matching TRBD1 (5 bases). Germline CDR1 reads SNHLY; CDR2 reads FYNNEI. CDR3 length equals 14 residues. V lost 3 bases and J lost 4, with 13 bases in between. CDR3 in amino acids: CASSDVLGEYEQYF. The CDR3 DNA sequence: TGTGCCAGCAGTGATGTTTTAGGGGAATACGAGCAGTACTTC.

This chain joins TRBV30 and TRBJ1-4; perhaps TRBD1 as D (6 bases). The CDR3 extends over 14 amino acids. V was clipped by 8 bases and J by 0 bases, with 13 bases between them. The germline V gene encodes CDR1 GTSNPN and CDR2 SVGIG (reference sequence). The CDR3 DNA is TGTGCCATAGGACAGACGTCAACTAATGAAAAACTGTTTTTT. Amino acid sequence: CAIGQTSTNEKLFF.

The genes are TRBV5-1 and TRBJ2-7; weak D call: TRBD1 (5 bases). CDR1 is SGHRS and CDR2 is YFSETQ in the germline V gene. V lost 3 bases, J lost 4 bases, and 14 bases lay in between. The CDR3 is 14 residues long. The CDR3 is CASSSWTPNYEQYF. In nucleotides, the CDR3 is TGCGCCAGCAGCTCCTGGACACCTAATTACGAGCAGTACTTC.

V gene TRBV5-1 combines with J gene TRBJ2-6; D may be TRBD1 (6 bases). V was pared by 4 bases and J by 0 bases, with 17 bases between. The CDR3 sequence is 18 residues long. Germline V CDR1 and CDR2: SGHRS, YFSETQ. The CDR3 nucleotides read TGCGCCAGCAGCCGTGCCGGGACATCTCTCTCTGGGGCCAACGTCCTGACTTTC. It yields the protein CASSRAGTSLSGANVLTF.

The chain couples TRBV13 to TRBJ2-7; TRBD1 matches 10 bases. CDR1 and CDR2 from the germline V gene are PRHDT and FYEKMQ (reference sequence). Trimming took 2 bases from V and 2 from J; bases not matched to a gene: 3. The CDR3 is 15 residues long. The CDR3 loop reads CASSLRQGATYEQYF. The CDR3 region has the DNA TGTGCCAGCAGCTTAAGACAGGGGGCAACCTACGAGCAGTACTTC. Looking up the rest from reference TRBV13 and TRBJ2-7 gives the full variable domain: AAGVIQSPRHLIKEKRETATLKCYPIPRHDTVYWYQQGPGQDPQFLISFYEKMQSDKGSIPDRFSAQQFSDYHSELNMSSLELGDSALYFCASSLRQGATYEQYFGPGTRLTVT.

The J gene is TRBJ2-2, the V gene TRBV6-6; TRBD1 agrees at 9 bases. Germline-derived CDR1 and CDR2 are MNHNY and SVGAGI (reference sequence). Trimming cost V 6 bases and J 4 bases; bases outside gene matches: 9. The CDR3 sequence is 16 residues long. The chain's CDR3 is CASRKSGTGTTGELFF. The DNA of the CDR3 is TGTGCCAGCAGAAAATCCGGGACAGGGACCACCGGGGAGCTGTTTTTT.

This clone was found once. The J gene is TRBJ2-3, the V gene TRBV9, with D maybe TRBD2 (5 bases). V was clipped by 0 bases and J by 5 bases, with 13 bases between them. Germline CDR1 and CDR2: SGDLS and YYNGEE. The CDR3 totals 15 residues. CDR3 sequence: CASSVDKLDGDTQYF. CDR3 nucleotide sequence: TGTGCCAGCAGCGTAGACAAACTAGACGGAGATACGCAGTATTTT. Using reference TRBV9 and TRBJ2-3 for the parts outside the CDR3, the full variable domain is DSGVTQTPKHLITATGQRVTLRCSPRSGDLSVYWYQQSLDQGLQFLIQYYNGEERAKGNILERFSAQQFPDLHSELNLSSLELGDSALYFCASSVDKLDGDTQYFGPGTRLTVL.

The chain recombines TRBV5-1 with TRBJ2-7; D is possibly TRBD1 (6 bases). V gave up 3 bases and J gave up 2 bases, with 9 bases separating them. Germline V CDR1 and CDR2: SGHRS, YFSETQ. The CDR3 has 13 amino acids. The CDR3 bases are TGCGCCAGCAGCTGGGACAATACCTACGAGCAGTACTTC. Translated, it gives CASSWDNTYEQYF.

The V gene is TRBV13, the J gene TRBJ2-2, with D unclear. V dropped 2 bases and J dropped 0 bases, with 7 bases sitting between them. CDR1 is PRHDT and CDR2 is FYEKMQ in the germline V gene (reference sequence). The CDR3 extends over 15 amino acids. The CDR3 DNA reads TGTGCCAGCAGCTTAACTACAACGAACACCGGGGAGCTGTTTTTT. Its protein product is CASSLTTTNTGELFF.

The chain joins TRBV29-1 to TRBJ2-4, with TRBD1 as a possible D gene (6 bases). Trimming left V 6 bases short and J 7 bases short, with 13 bases between. Germline CDR1 is SQVTM and CDR2 is ANQGSEA. The CDR3 length is 12 residues. The CDR3 nucleotides read TGCAGCGTACCCAGGGGCTGGAACATTCAGTACTTC. This sequence encodes CSVPRGWNIQYF.

The J gene is TRBJ2-5, the V gene TRBV19; 7 bases fit TRBD1. The CDR3 runs to 15 residues. Per the germline V gene, CDR1 is LNHDA and CDR2 is SQIVND (reference sequence). V lost 4 bases and J lost 1; bases outside the gene matches: 6. CDR3 residues: CASSTPGGAQETQYF. Here the CDR3 DNA reads TGTGCCAGTAGTACCCCAGGGGGAGCCCAAGAGACCCAGTACTTC.

The V call is TRBV5-8, the J call TRBJ2-2; 12 bases match TRBD2. This CDR3 is 17 amino acids long. CDR1 is SGHTS and CDR2 is YDEGEE in the germline V gene. V trimming: 4 bases; J trimming: 0 bases; junction bases outside the gene matches: 4. The CDR3 region has the DNA TGTGCCAGCAGCCACGGGACTAGCGGGTCGAACACCGGGGAGCTGTTTTTT. It codes for CASSHGTSGSNTGELFF.

This sequence joins TRBV19 and TRBJ1-1; possibly TRBD1 for D (5 bases). Germline V gene sequence: CDR1 LNHDA, CDR2 SQIVND (reference sequence). The CDR3 contains 13 residues. Trimming left V 5 bases short and J 0 bases short, with 7 bases between. The CDR3 is CASSPRVNTEAFF. DNA for the CDR3: TGTGCCAGTAGTCCCAGGGTGAACACTGAAGCTTTCTTT.

V gene TRBV7-2 combines with J gene TRBJ2-3; 7 nucleotides line up with TRBD2. Per the germline V gene, CDR1 is SGHTA and CDR2 is FQGNSA. This CDR3 has 15 amino acids. The ends lost 1 base at V and 4 bases at J; junction bases unmatched: 5. This CDR3 reads CASSLEGGPPDTQYF. The CDR3 DNA is TGTGCCAGCAGCTTAGAGGGAGGGCCCCCAGATACGCAGTATTTT.

The rearrangement joins TRBV29-1 to TRBJ2-5; TRBD1 aligns across 12 bases. V trimming: 5 bases; J trimming: 5 bases; junction bases outside the gene matches: 6. The CDR3 runs to 14 residues. Germline lookup yields CDR1 SQVTM and CDR2 ANQGSEA. The CDR3 nucleotides are TGCAGCGTTACCGGGACAGGGGGCTTGGAGACCCAGTACTTC. Its translation: CSVTGTGGLETQYF.

This clone has only one observation. V usage is TRBV7-9 and J usage is TRBJ2-7; TRBD2 matches 10 bases. The CDR3 is 13 amino acids. V shed 5 bases and J 3 bases; nucleotides not matched to a gene: 1. CDR1 is SEHNR, CDR2 FQNEAQ, per germline (reference sequence). In DNA form, the CDR3 reads TGTGCCAGCAGCCCTAGCGGGAGCTACGAGCAGTACTTC. It encodes CASSPSGSYEQYF.